Listed here are 20 T cell receptor beta chains from one sample, sequenced in a study of tumor-infiltrating lymphocytes in primary liver carcinoma. With around 520 ng total RNA as template and a constant-region primer, TCR beta cDNA was made. Sequencing libraries for TCR beta derived from three nested multiplex PCR rounds that used slightly modified ARM-PCR. TRBV1-TRBV30 forward and Cbeta reverse primers drove the first two approximately 10-cycle rounds. TCRdb re-called the multiplex PCR reads with MiXCR, one entry per CDR3 protein. The sample gives under 130,000 distinct CDR3 sequences, roughly 80% of which show up once; approximately 20% is in the top ten. From unsorted bulk tissue weighing about 20-32 mg, DNA and RNA were co-extracted. The specimen was liver tumor tissue from sampling region 3. As to subset: tumor region T3, left-lateral pole. The receptors were sampled from a middle-aged man with primary liver carcinoma and hepatitis B virus infection.

As for this clonotype: At one boundary the junction diverges from the germline segment, which might be a read error. The chain carries TRBV11-1 and TRBJ2-4, with 13 positions matching TRBD2. The germline gives CDR1 SGHAT, CDR2 FQDESV (reference sequence). The length of the CDR3 is 17 residues. The CDR3 bases are TGTGCTAACAGCTTTCCCGGGACTAGCGGGATCAAAAACACTCAGTACTTC. This encodes CANSFPGTSGIKNTQYF.

This clonotype was counted a few times. One junction end disagrees with the germline gene, perhaps due to a read error. The chain links TRBV4-1 to TRBJ1-3; no clear D gene. This CDR3 region has 16 residues. CDR1 MGHRA and CDR2 YSYEKL come from the germline V gene. The CDR3 nucleotides read TGCACCAGCAGCCTCGATATAATCGCCTCTGGAAATACCATATATTTT. It codes for CTSSLDIIASGNTIYF.

On this clonotype: A junction end diverges from the germline sequence, so it may reflect a read error. The chain links TRBV5-4 to TRBJ2-3; 8 bases match TRBD2. Germline CDR1 and CDR2: SGHNT and YYREEE (reference sequence). This CDR3 contains 16 residues. CDR3 amino acids: CASNLEGSGVTDTHYF. In nucleotides, the CDR3 is TGTGCCAGCAATTTGGAAGGTAGCGGGGTCACAGATACGCATTATTTT.

Remarks on this clonotype: Germline and junction disagree at one end, which may indicate a read error. The chain links TRBV4-2 to TRBJ1-4, with D perhaps matching TRBD1 (5 bases). This CDR3 region has 18 residues. Germline V gene data show CDR1 as LGHNA and CDR2 as YNFKEQ. The CDR3 nucleotides read TGTGCGAGCAGCCATGATCGTGCGCGGGGGGTAACTAATGAAAAACTGTTTTTT. Translating it yields CASSHDRARGVTNEKLFF.

The rearrangement links TRBV5-4 to TRBJ2-1, with 7 bases identical to TRBD2. The germline V gene has CDR1 SGHNT and CDR2 YYREEE (reference sequence). There are 15 residues in the CDR3. The V and J ends lost 0 bases and 5 bases, in that order; junction bases with no gene match: 5. The CDR3, as DNA: TGTGCCAGCAGCTTGGCTGGGGAGGGTAACAATGAGCAGTTCTTC. This sequence encodes CASSLAGEGNNEQFF.

Points on this clonotype: Relative to the germline gene, one junction end is altered; a read error may explain this. The CDR3 DNA reads as TGTGCTAGCAGCTCGGACATTTCCTCTATTGGCTACACCTTC. It yields the protein CASSSDISSIGYTF. The genes are TRBV5-4 and TRBJ1-2; TRBD1 is a possible D gene (5 bases). The CDR3 consists of 14 residues. CDR1 SGHNT and CDR2 YYREEE come from the germline V gene (reference sequence).

The J gene is TRBJ2-7, the V gene TRBV11-2; D is perhaps TRBD2 (5 bases). This CDR3 contains 14 residues. Germline CDR1 and CDR2: SGHAT and FQNNGV. Between the trimmed V and J ends, which lost 7 bases and 3 bases, there was a span of 16 bases. CDR3 sequence reads: CASTRGSSIYEQYF. The DNA for the CDR3 is TGTGCCAGCACTCGTGGGAGTTCCATCTACGAGCAGTACTTC.

This clonotype was detected once. Relative to the germline gene, one junction end is altered; a read error may explain this. The chain links TRBV5-1 to TRBJ2-1, with D maybe TRBD2 (7 bases). In germline, CDR1 is SGHRS, CDR2 YFSETQ. CDR3 length equals 13 residues. Written as DNA, the CDR3 is TGCGACAGCAGCACAGACCGGGGGGCTCACGAGTTCTTC. Amino acids: CDSSTDRGAHEFF.

The rearrangement joins TRBV29-1 to TRBJ2-1; TRBD2 might be the D (5 bases). CDR1 is SQVTM and CDR2 is ANQGSEA in the germline V gene. Trimming took 4 bases from V and 9 from J, leaving 19 bases between them. This CDR3 has 14 residues. The CDR3 nucleotides are TGCAGCGTTGTTCTAGCTGGGATGTTCAGTGAGCAGTTCTTC. Its protein is CSVVLAGMFSEQFF.

This clonotype was found a few times. The chain combines TRBV4-2 with TRBJ2-5; unclear D gene. The CDR3 has 15 residues. Germline CDR1 LGHNA, CDR2 YNFKEQ. The CDR3 DNA reads as TGTGTCAGTAGCCACCGCCTTGGCTACCAAGAGACCCAGTACTTC. Translation: CVSSHRLGYQETQYF.

Points on this clonotype: At one boundary the junction diverges from the germline segment, which might be a read error. This rearrangement joins TRBV25-1 to TRBJ2-3; no clear D gene. The CDR3 covers 11 residues. Germline V gene lookup returns CDR1 MGHDK and CDR2 SYGVNS. In DNA, the CDR3 is TGTGCCAGCTGTACCCTGGATACGCGGTATTTT. Its translation is CASCTLDTRYF.

This clonotype was recorded at least ten times. This chain uses TRBV7-9 with TRBJ1-1, with a weak D call TRBD1 (5 bases). The CDR3 loop spans 14 amino acids. From germline, CDR1 is SEHNR and CDR2 FQNEAQ (reference sequence). V was shortened by 5 bases and J by 2 bases, with 12 bases between the two germline ends. The chain's CDR3 is CASSPGAANTEAFF. The CDR3 DNA is TGTGCCAGCAGCCCTGGGGCAGCTAACACTGAAGCTTTCTTT.

Worth noting for this clonotype: The CDR3 ends on some other residue instead of the conserved phenylalanine or tryptophan, so this is likely a read error. The rearrangement joins TRBV24-1 to TRBJ2-3; D gene ambiguous. The CDR3 runs 13 residues. Looked up from germline, CDR1 is KGHDR and CDR2 is SFDVKD. The CDR3: CAPSDLYTDTQYI. The CDR3 DNA is TGTGCCCCCAGTGATCTATACACAGATACGCAGTATATT.

Regarding this clonotype: A junction boundary mismatches the germline segment, possibly from a read error. DNA of the CDR3: TGTGGCAGCAGGGGGAAGCGAACCTACGAACAGTACTTC. Translation: CGSRGKRTYEQYF. V and J are TRBV11-1 and TRBJ2-7; 7 bases agree with TRBD1. The germline V gene encodes CDR1 SGHAT and CDR2 FQDESV (reference sequence). There are 13 residues in the CDR3.

The V gene is TRBV7-6, the J gene TRBJ2-1; TRBD1 matches at 8 bases. Unmatched junction bases numbered 6, after V lost 4 bases and J lost 7 bases. This CDR3 is built from 14 residues. Germline CDR1 and CDR2: SGHVS and FNYEAQ. The CDR3 DNA reads as TGTGCCAGCAGCTCAAGGACAGGGCGGAATGAGCAGTTCTTC. Encoded protein: CASSSRTGRNEQFF.

As for this clonotype: Compared with germline, one end of the junction differs, possibly owing to a read error. The V and J genes are TRBV29-1 and TRBJ2-1; 10 bases align to TRBD2. The CDR3 contains 15 residues. Germline CDR1 is SQVTM and CDR2 is ANQGSEA. The CDR3 DNA reads TGCAGCGTCCTTAGACTAGCGGGCCTATATAATGAGCAGATCTTC. Amino acid sequence: CSVLRLAGLYNEQIF.

The rearrangement uses TRBV19 and TRBJ2-2, with 11 bases aligning to TRBD1. The germline V gene encodes CDR1 LNHDA and CDR2 SQIVND (reference sequence). V lost 8 bases and J lost 5; bases outside the gene matches: 4. CDR3 length: 14 residues. This CDR3 reads CASCGQGATGELFF. CDR3 bases: TGTGCCAGTTGTGGACAGGGGGCGACCGGGGAGCTGTTTTTT. Based on the CDR3 plus reference TRBV19 and TRBJ2-2, the full variable domain is DGGITQSPKYLFRKEGQNVTLSCEQNLNHDAMYWYRQDPGQGLRLIYYSQIVNDFQKGDIAEGYSVSREKKESFPLTVTSAQKNPTAFYLCASCGQGATGELFFGEGSRLTVL.

As for this clonotype: A junction end diverges from the germline sequence, so it may reflect a read error. The rearrangement joins TRBV4-2 to TRBJ2-3; possible D gene TRBD2, 5 bases. The CDR3 contains 15 residues. Per the germline V gene, CDR1 is LGHNA and CDR2 is YNFKEQ. The CDR3 nucleotides read TGTACCAGCAGCCTTACTAGTTTAAGCACAGATACGCAGTATTTT. Translation gives CTSSLTSLSTDTQYF.

Remarks on this clonotype: One end of the junction varies from germline; a read error may be responsible. This chain uses TRBV11-2 with TRBJ1-5; 7 bases are shared with TRBD1. CDR3 length: 17 residues. Germline V CDR1 and CDR2: SGHAT, FQNNGV. The CDR3 spells CTSSLVRVTGGNQPQHF. CDR3 DNA sequence: TGTACCAGCAGCTTAGTAAGGGTAACAGGGGGCAATCAGCCCCAGCATTTT.

On this clonotype: In this CDR3 the conserved last residue, phenylalanine or tryptophan, is missing, so a read error is likely. This chain connects TRBV9 to TRBJ2-2, with 14 bases that match TRBD2. The CDR3 covers 15 residues. The junction had 0 bases not matched to a gene; V was cut back by 3 bases and J by 5 bases. Germline V gene sequence: CDR1 SGDLS, CDR2 YYNGEE. Here the CDR3 reads CASSGLAGGTGELFI. The CDR3 nucleotides read TGTGCCAGCAGCGGACTAGCGGGAGGGACCGGGGAGCTGTTTATT.